Each of the 14 T cell receptor beta chains below was sequenced from the same sample in a study of cytotoxic CD8 clonotypes in ibrutinib-treated CLL. TCRdb's copy holds only in-frame clones and misses some; the assay was immunoSEQ multiplex PCR. The profile shows about 250,000 clones, roughly 74% of them singletons. The sequencing here drew on PBMCs, taken after 24 months of ibrutinib treatment. The receptors originated from a human donor with chronic lymphocytic leukemia.

This clone was detected a few times. The V and J genes are TRBV29-1 and TRBJ2-1; no clear D. Germline V gene data show CDR1 as SQVTM and CDR2 as ANQGSEA. There are 14 residues in the CDR3. The V end was cut by 2 bases, the J end by 5 bases, with 13 bases between. The CDR3 bases are TGCAGCGTTGAACCCGGCTGGATTAACAATGAGCAGTTCTTC. As protein: CSVEPGWINNEQFF.

The chain is built from TRBV5-1 and TRBJ2-3, with TRBD2 matching over 7 bases. There are 13 residues in the CDR3. The germline CDR1 and CDR2 sequences are SGHRS and YFSETQ. Losses at the gene ends were 4 bases for V and 7 bases for J; bases not matched to a gene: 6. This CDR3 reads CASSPVGGNTQYF. CDR3 DNA sequence: TGCGCCAGCAGCCCAGTGGGGGGGAATACGCAGTATTTT.

The rearrangement uses TRBV18 and TRBJ2-7; D uncertain. The CDR3 covers 10 residues. With 11 bases removed from V and 4 bases from J, the gap between germline ends came to 9 bases. Per germline, CDR1 KGHSH and CDR2 LQKENI. CDR3 sequence: CAPLGYEQYF. The CDR3 DNA reads as TGTGCCCCCCTCGGATACGAGCAGTACTTC.

CDR3 sequence reads: CSVRAGGGVDEQFF. The CDR3 DNA reads as TGCAGCGTCCGAGCGGGAGGAGGCGTCGATGAGCAGTTCTTC. The rearrangement uses TRBV29-1 and TRBJ2-1, with 9 bases identical to TRBD2. The trim removed 6 bases at V and 8 bases at J, leaving 11 bases unmatched. From germline, CDR1 is SQVTM and CDR2 ANQGSEA. The CDR3 loop spans 14 amino acids.

The chain joins TRBV29-1 to TRBJ2-4; either TRBD1 or TRBD2 may supply D (6 bases each). This CDR3 comprises 14 residues. The V gene lost 6 bases and the J gene lost 6 bases, with 18 bases spanning the gap. Germline CDR1 and CDR2: SQVTM and ANQGSEA. The CDR3 nucleotides read TGCAGCGTCGCCTTGACAGGAGGGGGAAACATTCAGTACTTC. Amino acid sequence: CSVALTGGGNIQYF.

This clone was detected many times. The chain couples TRBV7-2 to TRBJ1-2; D gene unclear. Germline CDR1 is SGHTA and CDR2 is FQGNSA. Trimming left V 5 bases short and J 8 bases short, with 18 bases between. The CDR3 covers 14 residues. The DNA of the CDR3 is TGTGCCAGCAGCCCCCGAACCGCCATTGTAGGCTACACCTTC. Residues: CASSPRTAIVGYTF.

This clone was counted a few times. V is TRBV30 and J is TRBJ1-5; 7 nucleotides line up with TRBD1. This CDR3 region has 14 residues. Germline loops: CDR1 GTSNPN, CDR2 SVGIG (reference sequence). V was pared by 4 bases and J by 1 base, with 4 bases of the junction left unmatched. The CDR3 DNA reads TGTGCCTGGAACGACAGGGTAAGCAATCAGCCCCAGCATTTT. Translating it yields CAWNDRVSNQPQHF.

The genes are TRBV19 and TRBJ1-1, with D perhaps matching TRBD1 (6 bases). CDR1 is LNHDA and CDR2 is SQIVND in the germline V gene (reference sequence). CDR3 size: 14 residues. V lost 6 bases and J lost 5, with 16 bases in between. In DNA form, the CDR3 reads TGTGCCAGTAGCCTACAGGGTGTACCAACTGAAGCTTTCTTT. Translation gives CASSLQGVPTEAFF. Together with reference TRBV19 and TRBJ1-1, the CDR3 gives the full variable domain: DGGITQSPKYLFRKEGQNVTLSCEQNLNHDAMYWYRQDPGQGLRLIYYSQIVNDFQKGDIAEGYSVSREKKESFPLTVTSAQKNPTAFYLCASSLQGVPTEAFFGQGTRLTVV.

The chain couples TRBV6-5 to TRBJ2-2; D unclear. Germline V gives CDR1 MNHEY, CDR2 SVGAGI. This CDR3 has 13 residues. The germline V and J ends were trimmed by 5 bases and 5 bases, with 9 bases remaining between them. The CDR3 DNA follows: TGTGCCAGCAGTCTCCTTAGAACCGGGGAGCTGTTTTTT. This encodes CASSLLRTGELFF.

The V and J genes are TRBV4-2 and TRBJ1-5; TRBD1 might be the D (6 bases). Trimming removed 3 bases at V and 6 bases at J, with 21 bases between. The CDR3 consists of 17 residues. The germline gives CDR1 LGHNA, CDR2 YNFKEQ. The CDR3 protein is CASSQATGPGLGQPQHF. CDR3 bases: TGTGCCAGCAGCCAGGCGACAGGCCCCGGATTGGGTCAGCCCCAGCATTTT.

This clone was counted only a few times. This sequence joins TRBV4-3 and TRBJ1-2; the match to TRBD1 covers 8 bases. Trimming cost V 0 bases and J 4 bases; bases outside gene matches: 4. Germline V gene lookup returns CDR1 LGHNA and CDR2 YSLEER. The CDR3 consists of 15 residues. In nucleotides, the CDR3 is TGCGCCAGCAGCCAAGATTTCGGACAGGGCTATGGCTACACCTTC. This codes for CASSQDFGQGYGYTF.

This chain connects TRBV6-6 to TRBJ2-3; 9 bases fit TRBD2. Per the germline V gene, CDR1 is MNHNY and CDR2 is SVGAGI (reference sequence). The junction had 2 bases not matched to a gene; V was cut back by 6 bases and J by 4 bases. The length of the CDR3 is 13 residues. The CDR3 loop reads CASRGTSPDTQYF. The CDR3 DNA sequence: TGTGCCAGCAGGGGGACTAGCCCAGATACGCAGTATTTT.

This chain connects TRBV7-2 to TRBJ2-7; 8 nucleotides agree with TRBD2. V dropped 5 bases and J dropped 3; count of bases not matched to a gene: 9. The CDR3 covers 15 residues. Germline-derived CDR1 and CDR2 are SGHTA and FQGNSA. CDR3 residues: CASSRISGNLYEQYF. In DNA form, the CDR3 reads TGTGCCAGCAGCCGCATTAGCGGGAACCTCTACGAGCAGTACTTC.

The rearrangement uses TRBV11-3 and TRBJ2-1; 8 nucleotides line up with TRBD2. The ends lost 5 bases at V and 6 bases at J; junction bases unmatched: 9. This CDR3 spans 15 amino acids. Germline lookup yields CDR1 SGHNT and CDR2 YENEEA. The CDR3 is CASSRGAREGNEQFF. The CDR3, as DNA: TGTGCCAGCAGCCGAGGGGCCCGGGAGGGCAATGAGCAGTTCTTC.